One sample yielded the 16 T cell receptor beta chains listed below, sequenced in a study of blood T cell repertoires in COVID-19. The repertoire was sequenced with immunoSEQ multiplex PCR; TCRdb's copy has only in-frame clones and lacks some. The table has roughly 270,000 clones, 80% to 85% seen once. The sequenced material came from PBMCs or T cells enriched from blood (not recorded which). These receptors were taken from a man between 40 and 49 years old who had been exposed to COVID-19.

The gene calls are TRBV11-2 and TRBJ2-5; possibly TRBD1 for D (6 bases). Germline CDR1 and CDR2: SGHAT and FQNNGV. Trimming stripped 5 bases from V and 5 bases from J, with 18 bases between. This CDR3 has 15 amino acids. CDR3 DNA sequence: TGTGCCAGCAGCCGAATCCAGGGGTCAGGGGAGACCCAGTACTTC. Its translation is CASSRIQGSGETQYF.

This rearrangement joins TRBV27 to TRBJ1-2; D possibly corresponds to TRBD1 (5 bases). V gave up 5 bases and J gave up 7 bases, with 17 bases separating them. Germline V CDR1 and CDR2: MNHEY, SMNVEV (reference sequence). This CDR3 contains 14 residues. CDR3: CASSPSWGVGGYTF. CDR3 DNA: TGTGCCAGCAGTCCTAGTTGGGGGGTTGGTGGCTACACCTTC.

The V call is TRBV27, the J call TRBJ2-5, with 12 bases aligning to TRBD2. Germline-derived CDR1 and CDR2 are MNHEY and SMNVEV (reference sequence). The CDR3 runs 18 residues. Unmatched junction bases numbered 14, after V lost 4 bases and J lost 5 bases. The CDR3 coding sequence is TGTGCCAGCAGTTCCCAATGGACTAGCGGGATACAGCAGGAGACCCAGTACTTC. As protein: CASSSQWTSGIQQETQYF.

The genes are TRBV19 and TRBJ1-2; a possible D gene is TRBD1 (5 bases). This CDR3 comprises 15 residues. The germline V and J ends were trimmed by 5 bases and 4 bases, with 17 bases remaining between them. Per germline, CDR1 LNHDA and CDR2 SQIVND (reference sequence). This CDR3 reads CASSHPVGGTYGYTF. In DNA, the CDR3 is TGTGCCAGTAGTCACCCTGTGGGAGGGACCTATGGCTACACCTTC.

V is TRBV7-6 and J is TRBJ1-1; TRBD1 agrees at 8 bases. V lost 5 bases to trimming and J lost 10 bases; unmatched junction nucleotides: 15. The CDR3 extends over 15 amino acids. Germline V CDR1 and CDR2: SGHVS, FNYEAQ. As DNA, the CDR3 is TGTGCCAGCAGCCAAACCCCGGACAGGGTGGGGACAGCTTTCTTT. Translated, it gives CASSQTPDRVGTAFF.

This chain uses TRBV7-9 with TRBJ2-7; 9 bases align to TRBD2. Per germline, CDR1 SEHNR and CDR2 FQNEAQ (reference sequence). The CDR3 length is 16 residues. V lost 3 bases and J lost 2; bases outside the gene matches: 8. DNA of the CDR3: TGTGCCAGCAGCTTTATTAGCGGGAGAGGACCCTACGAGCAGTACTTC. This translates into CASSFISGRGPYEQYF. The full variable domain, completed using reference TRBV7-9 and TRBJ2-7, is DTGVSQNPRHKITKRGQNVTFRCDPISEHNRLYWYRQTLGQGPEFLTYFQNEAQLEKSRLLSDRFSAERPKGSFSTLEIQRTEQGDSAMYLCASSFISGRGPYEQYFGPGTRLTVT.

CDR3: CASSPGRAGVAGELFF. CDR3 nucleotide sequence: TGTGCCAGCAGCCCGGGGAGGGCGGGAGTAGCCGGGGAGCTGTTTTTT. J is TRBJ2-2 and V is TRBV4-2; 7 bases line up with TRBD2. Unmatched junction bases numbered 11, after V lost 4 bases and J lost 6 bases. This CDR3 region has 16 residues. The germline gives CDR1 LGHNA, CDR2 YNFKEQ.

This clone was seen more than once but under ten times. The rearrangement uses TRBV5-8 and TRBJ2-5; TRBD1 agrees at 8 bases. The J segment lost 5 bases and the V segment lost 0 bases, leaving 3 bases of the junction unmatched. The germline V gene encodes CDR1 SGHTS and CDR2 YDEGEE. The CDR3 has 14 amino acids. CDR3 bases: TGTGCCAGCAGCTTGGGGACAGGGCTGGAGACCCAGTACTTC. This encodes CASSLGTGLETQYF.

Written as DNA, the CDR3 is TGTGCCTTAGACAGGGGAAGGCCCTACGAGCAGTACTTC. This encodes CALDRGRPYEQYF. The gene calls are TRBV30 and TRBJ2-7, with 8 bases lining up with TRBD1. V trimming: 7 bases; J trimming: 2 bases; junction bases outside the gene matches: 7. This CDR3 region has 13 residues. Germline loops: CDR1 GTSNPN, CDR2 SVGIG (reference sequence).

The chain joins TRBV5-5 to TRBJ1-4; D is ambiguous. This CDR3 is built from 15 residues. Germline V gives CDR1 SGHKS, CDR2 YYEKEE (reference sequence). The V end was cut by 4 bases, the J end by 0 bases, with 10 bases between. The CDR3: CASSLQPTTNEKLFF. The CDR3 coding sequence is TGTGCCAGCAGCCTACAGCCTACAACTAATGAAAAACTGTTTTTT.

The chain recombines TRBV18 with TRBJ1-1; D might be TRBD1 (6 bases). Germline V gives CDR1 KGHSH, CDR2 LQKENI. The V and J ends lost 5 bases and 6 bases respectively, with 13 bases between them. The CDR3 loop spans 13 amino acids. In DNA form, the CDR3 reads TGTGCCAGCTCAAACAGCGGGACACCTGAAGCTTTCTTT. Translated, it gives CASSNSGTPEAFF. Full variable domain (rest looked up from reference TRBV18 and TRBJ1-1): NAGVMQNPRHLVRRRGQEARLRCSPMKGHSHVYWYRQLPEEGLKFMVYLQKENIIDESGMPKERFSAEFPKEGPSILRIQQVVRGDSAAYFCASSNSGTPEAFFGQGTRLTVV.

This clone was counted once. The chain joins TRBV6-1 to TRBJ2-1, with TRBD2 matching 13 bases. The CDR3 runs 19 residues. Trimming at V came to 0 bases and at J to 3 bases, leaving 8 bases not matched to a gene. The V gene's germline CDR1 is MNHNS and CDR2 SASEGT. In DNA form, the CDR3 reads TGTGCCAGCAGTGAAGCTCGACTAGCGGGAGGACCAAACTACAATGAGCAGTTCTTC. Amino acid sequence: CASSEARLAGGPNYNEQFF.

The rearrangement joins TRBV3-1 (or the pseudogene TRBV3-2) to TRBJ2-1; D unclear. Between the trimmed V and J ends, which lost 6 bases and 8 bases, there was a span of 11 bases. This CDR3 has 12 amino acids. Germline assignment: CDR1 LGHDT and CDR2 YNNKEL (reference sequence). The CDR3 here is CASSHRADEQFF. The CDR3 DNA reads TGTGCCAGCAGTCATCGAGCTGATGAGCAGTTCTTC.

This sequence joins TRBV19 and TRBJ1-5; TRBD1 agrees at 8 bases. In germline, CDR1 is LNHDA, CDR2 SQIVND (reference sequence). V dropped 5 bases and J dropped 4; count of bases not matched to a gene: 10. The CDR3 spans 16 residues. CDR3 loop: CASSLSLDRANQPQHF. The CDR3 coding sequence is TGTGCCAGTAGTCTATCCCTGGACAGGGCTAATCAGCCCCAGCATTTT.

V usage is TRBV24-1 and J usage is TRBJ2-1; TRBD2 agrees at 10 bases. V lost 6 bases to trimming and J lost 3 bases; unmatched junction nucleotides: 7. Germline CDR1 is KGHDR and CDR2 is SFDVKD. The length of the CDR3 is 16 residues. This CDR3 is CATSTPSGRGYNEQFF. In DNA form, the CDR3 reads TGTGCCACCAGTACACCTAGCGGGAGAGGCTACAATGAGCAGTTCTTC.

The V and J genes are TRBV10-3 and TRBJ1-3; D possibly corresponds to TRBD1 (6 bases). There are 14 residues in the CDR3. The germline V gene has CDR1 ENHRY and CDR2 SYGVKD. The ends were cut back, 9 bases at V and 0 bases at J, with 12 bases in the middle. CDR3 bases: TGTGCCATACAGGGTAGTCTCTCTGGAAACACCATATATTTT. It specifies CAIQGSLSGNTIYF.